Sequencing of this TCR beta chain was carried out in a study of T-cell memory formation after mild COVID-19. Study outcomes and limitations: Confirmation was lacking for SARS-CoV-2 specificity of second-wave clones that peaked on day 37.

As concerns this clonotype: Its specificity is unknown.

Germline V gene sequence: CDR1 SGHDT, CDR2 YYEEEE. Trimming removed 4 bases from V and 10 bases from J, with 20 bases in between. The CDR3 has 14 residues. TCRdb itself ran the 5' RACE reads through MiXCR, one entry per CDR3 protein. The sample has 350,000 to 400,000 distinct CDR3 sequences, roughly an eighth seen once. Sequencing was done on a sample of PBMCs or a T cell subset sorted from them (not recorded which). The chain recombines TRBV5-6 with TRBJ1-1; D possibly corresponds to TRBD1 (5 bases). This clonotype was obtained from a man aged 18 to 35 who had mild COVID-19 (a few samples of this study predate the infection). Cell type and time point are not known. CDR3 protein: CASSLKNRPGGAFF. CDR3 DNA: TGTGCCAGCAGCCTGAAAAACAGGCCAGGCGGAGCTTTCTTT.